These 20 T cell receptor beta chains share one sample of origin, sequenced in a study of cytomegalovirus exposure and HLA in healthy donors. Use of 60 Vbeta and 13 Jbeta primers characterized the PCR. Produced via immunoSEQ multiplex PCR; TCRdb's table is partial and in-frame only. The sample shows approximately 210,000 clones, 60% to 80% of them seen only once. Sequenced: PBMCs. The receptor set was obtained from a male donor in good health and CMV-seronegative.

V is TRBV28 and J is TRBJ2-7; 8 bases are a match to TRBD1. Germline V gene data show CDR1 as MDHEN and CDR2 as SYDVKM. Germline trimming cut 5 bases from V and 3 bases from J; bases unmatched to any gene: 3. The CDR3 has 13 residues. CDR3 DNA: TGTGCCAGCAGTAGGACAGGGCTCTACGAGCAGTACTTC. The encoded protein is CASSRTGLYEQYF. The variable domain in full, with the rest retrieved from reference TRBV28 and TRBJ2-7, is DVKVTQSSRYLVKRTGEKVFLECVQDMDHENMFWYRQDPGLGLRLIYFSYDVKMKEKGDIPEGYSVSREKKERFSLILESASTNQTSMYLCASSRTGLYEQYFGPGTRLTVT.

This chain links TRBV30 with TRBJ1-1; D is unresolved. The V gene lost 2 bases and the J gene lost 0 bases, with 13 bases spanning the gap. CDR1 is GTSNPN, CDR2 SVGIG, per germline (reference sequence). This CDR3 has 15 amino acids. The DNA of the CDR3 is TGTGCCTGGAGTCGATGGGGAGGGATGAACACTGAAGCTTTCTTT. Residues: CAWSRWGGMNTEAFF.

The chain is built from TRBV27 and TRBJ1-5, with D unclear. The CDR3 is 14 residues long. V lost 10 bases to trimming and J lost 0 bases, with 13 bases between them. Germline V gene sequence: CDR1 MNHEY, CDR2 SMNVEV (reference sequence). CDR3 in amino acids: CATGVGRSNQPQHF. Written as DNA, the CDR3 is TGTGCCACCGGGGTCGGGCGTAGCAATCAGCCCCAGCATTTT.

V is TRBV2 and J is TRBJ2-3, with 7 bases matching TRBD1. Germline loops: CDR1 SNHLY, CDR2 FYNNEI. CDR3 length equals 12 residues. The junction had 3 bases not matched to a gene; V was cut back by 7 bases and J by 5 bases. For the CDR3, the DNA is TGTGCCAGCAAGACAGGGCTAGATACGCAGTATTTT. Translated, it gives CASKTGLDTQYF.

The CDR3 region is CARSSTGGELFF. Here the CDR3 DNA reads TGTGCCAGAAGCTCTACAGGCGGGGAGCTGTTTTTT. The chain is built from TRBV5-3 and TRBJ2-2; tentative D call: TRBD1 (5 bases). TRBV5-3 is placed among ORFs of uncertain function. V was shortened by 3 bases and J by 7 bases, with 7 bases between the two germline ends. The CDR3 loop spans 12 amino acids.

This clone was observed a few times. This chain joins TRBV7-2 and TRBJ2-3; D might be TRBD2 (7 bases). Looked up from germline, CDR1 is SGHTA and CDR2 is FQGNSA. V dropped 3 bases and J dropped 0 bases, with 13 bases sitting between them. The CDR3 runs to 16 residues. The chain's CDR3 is CASSFGGPTSTDTQYF. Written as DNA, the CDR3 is TGTGCCAGCAGCTTCGGGGGGCCCACTAGCACAGATACGCAGTATTTT.

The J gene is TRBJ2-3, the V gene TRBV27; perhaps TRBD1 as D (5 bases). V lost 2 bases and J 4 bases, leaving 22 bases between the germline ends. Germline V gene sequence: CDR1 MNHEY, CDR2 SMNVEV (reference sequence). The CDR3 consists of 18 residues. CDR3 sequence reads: CASSLHPGRSGMADTQYF. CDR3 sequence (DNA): TGTGCCAGCAGTTTACACCCTGGGCGGTCAGGGATGGCAGATACGCAGTATTTT.

The CDR3 region has the DNA TGTGCCAGCAGAAAAACCGGGACAGGGGACAATTCACCCCTCCACTTT. Amino acid sequence: CASRKTGTGDNSPLHF. The J gene is TRBJ1-6, the V gene TRBV11-1, with TRBD1 identical over 10 bases. V dropped 6 bases and J dropped 7; count of bases not matched to a gene: 9. CDR1 SGHAT and CDR2 FQDESV come from the germline V gene (reference sequence). The CDR3 sequence is 16 residues long.

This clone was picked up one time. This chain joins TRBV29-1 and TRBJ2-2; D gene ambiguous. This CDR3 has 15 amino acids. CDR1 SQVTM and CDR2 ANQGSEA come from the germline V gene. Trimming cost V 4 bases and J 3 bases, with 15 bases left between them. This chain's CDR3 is CSVASDRRDTGELFF. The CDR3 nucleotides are TGCAGCGTTGCAAGTGACCGACGGGACACCGGGGAGCTGTTTTTT.

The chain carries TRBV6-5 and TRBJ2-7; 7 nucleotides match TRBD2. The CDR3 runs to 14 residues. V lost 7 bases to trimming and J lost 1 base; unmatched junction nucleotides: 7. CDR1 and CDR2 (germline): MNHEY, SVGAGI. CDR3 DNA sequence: TGTGCCAGCACCCGAGCGGGGACTTCCTACGAGCAGTACTTC. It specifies CASTRAGTSYEQYF.

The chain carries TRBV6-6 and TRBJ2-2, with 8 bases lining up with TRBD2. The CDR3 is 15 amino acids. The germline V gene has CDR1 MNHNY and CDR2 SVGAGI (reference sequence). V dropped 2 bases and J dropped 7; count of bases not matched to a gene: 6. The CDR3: CASSYGTRTVGELFF. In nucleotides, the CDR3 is TGTGCCAGCAGTTACGGGACTAGGACCGTCGGGGAGCTGTTTTTT.

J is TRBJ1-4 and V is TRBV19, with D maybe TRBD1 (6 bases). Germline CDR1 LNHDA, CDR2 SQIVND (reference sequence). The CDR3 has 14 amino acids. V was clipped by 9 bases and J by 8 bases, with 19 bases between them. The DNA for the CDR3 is TGTGCCAGCAGGGAGGGGGTTGTGGTCGAAAAACTGTTTTTT. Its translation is CASREGVVVEKLFF.

In DNA, the CDR3 is TGTGCCAGCAGTCTCGGGGGGAATGCTCAGCCCCAGCATTTT. This gives the protein CASSLGGNAQPQHF. This chain joins TRBV27 and TRBJ1-5, with D maybe TRBD1 (5 bases). Germline V gene lookup returns CDR1 MNHEY and CDR2 SMNVEV (reference sequence). Trimming cost V 5 bases and J 6 bases, with 14 bases left between them. This CDR3 comprises 14 residues.

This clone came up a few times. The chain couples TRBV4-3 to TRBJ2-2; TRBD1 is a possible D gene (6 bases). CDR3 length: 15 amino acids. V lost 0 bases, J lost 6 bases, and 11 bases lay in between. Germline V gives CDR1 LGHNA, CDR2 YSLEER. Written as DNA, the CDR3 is TGCGCCAGCAGCCAAGATTTGGGGACATCCGGGGAGCTGTTTTTT. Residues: CASSQDLGTSGELFF.

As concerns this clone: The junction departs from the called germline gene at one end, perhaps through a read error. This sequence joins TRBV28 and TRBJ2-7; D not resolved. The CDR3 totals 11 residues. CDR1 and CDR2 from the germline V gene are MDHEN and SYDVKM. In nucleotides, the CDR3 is TGTGCCAGCACCTCGGAGTACGGGCAGTACTTC. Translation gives CASTSEYGQYF.

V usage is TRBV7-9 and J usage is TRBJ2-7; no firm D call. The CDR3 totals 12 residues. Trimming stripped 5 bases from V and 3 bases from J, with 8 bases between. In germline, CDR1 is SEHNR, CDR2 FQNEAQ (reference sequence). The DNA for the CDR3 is TGTGCCAGCAGCCAAGAGTTCTACGAGCAGTACTTC. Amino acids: CASSQEFYEQYF.

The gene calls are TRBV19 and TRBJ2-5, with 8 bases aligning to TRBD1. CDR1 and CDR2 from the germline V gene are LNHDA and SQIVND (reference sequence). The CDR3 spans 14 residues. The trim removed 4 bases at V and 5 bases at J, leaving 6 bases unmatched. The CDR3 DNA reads TGTGCCAGTAGTACCCCCACAGGGGGGGAGACCCAGTACTTC. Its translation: CASSTPTGGETQYF. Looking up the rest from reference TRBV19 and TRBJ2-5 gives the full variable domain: DGGITQSPKYLFRKEGQNVTLSCEQNLNHDAMYWYRQDPGQGLRLIYYSQIVNDFQKGDIAEGYSVSREKKESFPLTVTSAQKNPTAFYLCASSTPTGGETQYFGPGTRLLVL.

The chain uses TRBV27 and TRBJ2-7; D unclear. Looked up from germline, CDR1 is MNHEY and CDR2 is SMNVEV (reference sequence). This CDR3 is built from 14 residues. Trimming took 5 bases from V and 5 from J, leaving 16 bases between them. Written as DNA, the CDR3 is TGTGCCAGCAGTCCTAGACGCCAACGGAACGAGCAGTACTTC. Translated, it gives CASSPRRQRNEQYF.

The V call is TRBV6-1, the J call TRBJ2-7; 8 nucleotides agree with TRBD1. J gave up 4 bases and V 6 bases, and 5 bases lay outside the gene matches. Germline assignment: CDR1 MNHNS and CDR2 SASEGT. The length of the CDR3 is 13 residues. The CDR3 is CASSERDRYEQYF. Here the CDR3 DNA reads TGTGCCAGCAGCGAAAGGGACAGGTACGAGCAGTACTTC.

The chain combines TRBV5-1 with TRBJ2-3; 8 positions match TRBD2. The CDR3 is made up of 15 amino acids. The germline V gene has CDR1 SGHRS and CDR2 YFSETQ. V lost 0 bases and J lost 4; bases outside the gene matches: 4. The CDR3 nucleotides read TGCGCCAGCAGCTTGGATGGACTAGCTGCAGATACGCAGTATTTT. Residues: CASSLDGLAADTQYF.